This TCR beta chain is from a study of Ad26.COV2.S vaccination and SARS-CoV-2 variants. About the study: Vaccine-arm donor from the placebo-controlled COV1001 Ad26.COV2.S trial. Overall study results and limits: Substantial breadth was reported for post-vaccination spike-specific CD8+ and CD4+ T cells. There was a possibility that the TCR breadth and depth analyses underestimated total T cell responses.

The CDR3 is 15 amino acids. Germline V gene lookup returns CDR1 MNHEY and CDR2 SVGAGI. Unmatched junction bases numbered 8, after V lost 5 bases and J lost 7 bases. Sequencing used immunoSEQ multiplex PCR; TCRdb keeps in-frame clones, though not all of them. This table holds a few hundred thousand clones, about 90% found once. Treatment specified: around 19 received Ad26.COV2.S at low or high dose, single or two shots; roughly five received placebo; per-sample allocation not given. Specimen acquisition occurred on day 63 following the initial vaccine or placebo injection. To note about this clone: Antigen unknown.

This specimen was peripheral blood, taken in a trial of Ad26.COV2.S vaccine versus placebo. The V call is TRBV6-5, the J call TRBJ1-6; TRBD1 agrees at 7 bases. The receptor's source is a person aged 18 to 65 who received the Ad26.COV2.S COVID-19 vaccine or a placebo. The CDR3 nucleotides read TGTGCCAGCAGTCCGACAGGGCCGAGGAATTCACCCCTCCACTTT. Residues: CASSPTGPRNSPLHF.